This T cell receptor beta chain comes out of a study of blood T cell repertoires in COVID-19. Turning to the study itself: Samples representing acute and convalescent COVID-19 were sourced from the United States, Italy and Spain. Sources were T cells, B-cell-depleted T cells, or PBMCs; the material itself was cDNA or gDNA.

Clones were read by immunoSEQ multiplex PCR, and TCRdb kept only the in-frame ones, dropping some. The sample has 200,000 or so clones, approximately 82% seen once. This CDR3 comprises 12 residues. CDR1 is SNHLY, CDR2 FYNNEI, per germline. Trimming stripped 3 bases from V and 4 bases from J, with 6 bases between. J is TRBJ1-2 and V is TRBV2, with D unclear. The clonotype originates from a human donor with acute or convalescent COVID-19. The donor label of this sample is uncertain. Sequencing used peripheral blood. CDR3: CASSEVGYGYTF. CDR3 nucleotides: TGTGCCAGCAGTGAGGTCGGCTATGGCTACACCTTC.